This is a list of T cell receptor beta chains from one sample in a study of blood T cell repertoires in COVID-19. TCRdb's copy holds only in-frame clones and misses some; the assay was immunoSEQ multiplex PCR. The table records some 240,000 clones, 86% of them present only once. The sequencing input was PBMCs or T cells enriched from blood (not recorded which). Receptor source: a woman aged 40 to 50 with acute COVID-19. Each CDR3 is given with its conserved first and last residue. D genes are given only for firm matches. Some rows have no size entry. The others give once, few or many, or a class for an expanded clone.

>TRBV9|.|.|TRBJ2-1
CASSVDRGSSYNEQFF
TGTGCCAGCAGCGTAGATCGGGGGAGCTCCTACAATGAGCAGTTCTTC
>TRBV7-6|.|once|TRBJ1-1
CASSLATVYTEAFF
TGTGCCAGCAGCTTAGCGACAGTGTATACTGAAGCTTTCTTT
>TRBV6-1|.|.|TRBJ2-1
CASSELAFNEQFF
TGTGCCAGCAGTGAATTAGCGTTCAATGAGCAGTTCTTC
>TRBV5-5|.|.|TRBJ1-2
CASLGAGNGLGYTF
TGTGCCAGCCTTGGGGCCGGTAACGGATTAGGCTACACCTTC
>TRBV4-1|.|.|TRBJ1-5
CASSRGNQPQHF
TGCGCCAGCAGCCGAGGGAATCAGCCCCAGCATTTT
>TRBV9|.|.|TRBJ1-3
CASSVAGSGNTIYF
TGTGCCAGCAGCGTAGCGGGTTCAGGAAACACCATATATTTT
>TRBV11-2|TRBD2|.|TRBJ2-7
CASSLEGPLSGRRIEQYF
TGTGCCAGCAGCTTAGAGGGGCCCCTTAGCGGGAGGAGGATCGAGCAGTACTTC
>TRBV14|TRBD2|.|TRBJ2-7
CASSQDSRLAGHEQYF
TGTGCCAGCAGCCAAGATAGTCGACTAGCGGGACACGAGCAGTACTTC
>TRBV20-1|TRBD2|.|TRBJ2-1
CSASNPAGDVNEQFF
TGCAGTGCTAGTAATCCAGCGGGAGATGTGAATGAGCAGTTCTTC
>TRBV28|.|.|TRBJ2-1
CASTGSGGMYNEQFF
TGTGCCAGCACGGGGTCGGGCGGGATGTACAATGAGCAGTTCTTC
>TRBV4-1|.|.|TRBJ2-1
CAPRRGYNEQFF
TGCGCCCCCCGTCGGGGCTACAATGAGCAGTTCTTC
>TRBV27|.|.|TRBJ1-1
CASSLTGSTEAFF
TGTGCCAGCAGTTTAACAGGGTCCACTGAAGCTTTCTTT
>TRBV6-1|.|.|TRBJ1-2
CASSEAGQGGLLGYGYTF
TGTGCCAGCAGTGAAGCAGGGCAGGGAGGGCTATTAGGCTATGGCTACACCTTC
>TRBV3-1/TRBV3-2|TRBD1|.|TRBJ2-5
CASSEGQSLQETQYF
TGTGCCAGCAGCGAGGGACAGTCCCTCCAAGAGACCCAGTACTTC
>TRBV7-8|.|.|TRBJ1-1
CASSKRTGDEAFF
TGTGCCAGCAGCAAAAGGACGGGGGATGAGGCTTTCTTT
>TRBV2|TRBD1|.|TRBJ1-4
CASSGPGQGWTNEKLFF
TGTGCCAGCAGTGGCCCAGGACAGGGTTGGACTAATGAAAAACTGTTTTTT
>TRBV28|TRBD1|.|TRBJ2-7
CASSPPTGAGYYEQYF
TGTGCCAGCAGTCCTCCTACAGGGGCCGGCTACTACGAGCAGTACTTC
>TRBV19|.|.|TRBJ1-1
CASSIQGGLSWTEAFF
TGTGCCAGTAGTATACAGGGAGGGCTAAGCTGGACTGAAGCTTTCTTT
>TRBV12-3/TRBV12-4|TRBD1|.|TRBJ1-2
CASRLDRNYGYTF
TGTGCCAGCAGGTTGGACAGGAACTATGGCTACACCTTC
>TRBV7-2|.|.|TRBJ2-7
CASSLARQGGYEQYF
TGTGCCAGCAGCTTAGCGCGTCAGGGGGGATACGAGCAGTACTTC
>TRBV5-6|.|.|TRBJ2-2
CASSLYQGQNTGELFF
TGTGCCAGCAGCTTGTATCAGGGGCAAAACACCGGGGAGCTGTTTTTT
>TRBV6-5|.|.|TRBJ2-1
CASRPHRGHEQFF
TGTGCCAGCAGACCCCATCGAGGCCATGAGCAGTTCTTC
>TRBV27|TRBD1|once|TRBJ2-5
CASRTGGIETQYF
TGTGCCAGCAGGACAGGGGGAATTGAGACCCAGTACTTC
>TRBV19|.|.|TRBJ2-7
CASILEDRIREQYF
TGTGCCAGTATCCTCGAGGACAGAATCAGGGAGCAGTACTTC
>TRBV11-2|TRBD2|.|TRBJ2-7
CASSLWREGSYEQYF
TGTGCCAGCAGCTTATGGCGGGAGGGGTCCTACGAGCAGTACTTC
>TRBV5-1|.|.|TRBJ2-2
CASSWELAGELFF
TGCGCCAGCAGCTGGGAGTTGGCCGGGGAGCTGTTTTTT
>TRBV9|TRBD1|.|TRBJ2-2
CASSVGQFEGAYTGELFF
TGTGCCAGCAGCGTAGGTCAATTCGAGGGGGCTTACACCGGGGAGCTGTTTTTT
>TRBV7-3|TRBD2|.|TRBJ2-2
CASSLRARGTSGRDGELFF
TGTGCCAGCAGCTTAAGGGCGCGGGGGACTAGCGGGAGAGACGGGGAGCTGTTTTTT
>TRBV5-1|.|.|TRBJ2-7
CASSLSLESYEQYF
TGCGCCAGCAGCTTGTCGCTGGAGTCCTACGAGCAGTACTTC
>TRBV21-1|.|.|TRBJ2-7
CASSKVPSSFDREVQDEQYF
TGTGCCAGCAGCAAAGTCCCTTCCTCCTTTGACAGGGAGGTGCAGGACGAGCAGTACTTC
>TRBV9|.|.|TRBJ2-7
CASSVGIENYEQYF
TGTGCCAGCAGCGTAGGAATAGAAAACTACGAGCAGTACTTC
>TRBV7-3|.|.|TRBJ2-2
CASSFSSGTGELFF
TGTGCCAGCAGCTTTAGTAGCGGTACCGGGGAGCTGTTTTTT
>TRBV12-3/TRBV12-4|.|.|TRBJ1-1
CASKRQAYTEAFF
TGTGCCAGCAAGAGACAGGCATACACTGAAGCTTTCTTT
>TRBV18|.|.|TRBJ1-1
CASSPDGDTEAFF
TGTGCCAGCTCACCGGACGGGGACACTGAAGCTTTCTTT
>TRBV19|.|once|TRBJ2-3
CASSIARSSTDTQYF
TGTGCCAGTAGTATCGCACGGTCTAGCACAGATACGCAGTATTTT
>TRBV7-2|TRBD2|.|TRBJ2-7
CASSLGGAGESYEQYF
TGTGCCAGCAGCTTAGGGGGCGCGGGAGAAAGTTACGAGCAGTACTTC
>TRBV6-5|.|.|TRBJ2-6
CASGKGLGANVLTF
TGTGCCAGCGGGAAGGGACTGGGGGCCAACGTCCTGACTTTC
>TRBV11-2|.|few|TRBJ2-2
CASSSSNTGELFF
TGTGCCAGCAGCTCTAGTAACACCGGGGAGCTGTTTTTT
>TRBV10-3|TRBD1|.|TRBJ1-1
CAISKNRGNTEAFF
TGTGCCATCAGCAAAAACAGGGGTAACACTGAAGCTTTCTTT
>TRBV19|TRBD2|.|TRBJ2-7
CASSIGGGTHEQYF
TGTGCCAGTAGTATCGGCGGGGGTACCCACGAGCAGTACTTC
>TRBV4-1|TRBD2|.|TRBJ2-5
CASSHFKGPSGKETQYF
TGCGCCAGCAGCCACTTCAAGGGGCCTAGCGGGAAGGAGACCCAGTACTTC
>TRBV20-1|.|.|TRBJ2-4
CSARGGDIQYF
TGCAGTGCTAGAGGTGGAGACATTCAGTACTTC
>TRBV19|TRBD1|once|TRBJ2-2
CASSGQGARELFF
TGTGCCAGTAGTGGACAGGGGGCGCGGGAGCTGTTTTTT
>TRBV29-1|TRBD1|few|TRBJ1-2
CSVVFSAGGNYGYTF
TGCAGCGTTGTTTTTTCGGCAGGGGGTAACTATGGCTACACCTTC